The present T cell receptor (beta chain) was sequenced within a study of regulatory T cells in long-lasting Graves disease. Stated time point: persistent/refractory GD, antithyroid drugs over 5 years with positive TRAb. Making the TCR library involved RNA that had been extracted from PBMCs. Looked up from germline, CDR1 is LNHDA and CDR2 is SQIVND (reference sequence). With 3 bases removed from V and 2 bases from J, the gap between germline ends came to 14 bases. This CDR3 comprises 16 residues. Investigators prepared the TCR beta libraries by applying iRepertoire HTBI primers and Arm-PCR of CDR3 regions. TCRdb processed the multiplex PCR reads anew with MiXCR; each CDR3 protein has one entry. The data contain roughly 500,000 distinct CDR3 sequences, 20% to 25% of them singletons.

The rearrangement links TRBV19 to TRBJ1-5, with D maybe TRBD1 (6 bases). Sample: peripheral blood mononuclear cells (PBMCs), taken when the disease was refractory, from a patient treated with antithyroid drugs. The clonotype originates from a female donor with Graves disease. CDR3 sequence: CASSMSQGSGNQPQHF. CDR3 DNA sequence: TGTGCCAGTAGTATGTCACAGGGCTCAGGCAATCAGCCCCAGCATTTT.